The clone carrying this T cell receptor (beta chain) showed up just a few times. This entry comes from a study of T-cell memory formation after mild COVID-19. V lost 3 bases, J lost 4 bases, and 4 bases stayed unmatched. Germline CDR1 is LGHNA and CDR2 is YNFKEQ. The CDR3 is made up of 16 amino acids. MiXCR, applied by TCRdb to the 5' RACE reads, yields one record per CDR3 protein. This sample carries about 560,000 distinct CDR3 sequences, roughly 20% of them seen once, and the ten largest clones take roughly 8.3%. The origin of this receptor is an adult woman who had mild COVID-19 (a few samples of this study predate the infection). Cell type and time point are not known. The chain joins TRBV4-2 to TRBJ1-6; 9 nucleotides agree with TRBD1. Material: PBMCs or a T cell subset sorted from them (not recorded which). Written as DNA, the CDR3 is TGTGCCAGCAGCCAGACTGGGACAGGGTATAATTCACCCCTCCACTTT. The encoded protein is CASSQTGTGYNSPLHF.